The rows below give T cell receptor beta chains drawn from one sample of a study of blood T cell repertoires in COVID-19. This table comes from immunoSEQ multiplex PCR, and its TCRdb copy is limited to in-frame clones, with some not included. Counted here are 200,000 to 300,000 clones, roughly 87% occurring once; the ten biggest clones make up roughly 7.8%. What was sequenced was peripheral blood. The receptors derive from a man aged 55-75 years who had recovered from COVID-19. Both conserved end residues are trimmed from each CDR3. Each record gives: D gene, J gene, V gene, CDR3 length, CDR3 protein. The D gene is left open where the match is weak.

d_call: NA
j_call: TRBJ1-2
v_call: TRBV12-5
cdr3_length: 12
cdr3_aa: ASGPKQVTYGYT

d_call: NA
j_call: TRBJ2-2
v_call: TRBV10-1
cdr3_length: 12
cdr3_aa: ASSKQTNTGELF

d_call: NA
j_call: TRBJ1-6
v_call: TRBV6-5
cdr3_length: 10
cdr3_aa: ASSVALSPLH

d_call: NA
j_call: TRBJ2-1
v_call: TRBV6-2/TRBV6-3
cdr3_length: 12
cdr3_aa: ASSWAGPRGEQF

d_call: TRBD1
j_call: TRBJ1-5
v_call: TRBV18
cdr3_length: 14
cdr3_aa: ASSPQDRGQNQPQH

d_call: TRBD1
j_call: TRBJ1-2
v_call: TRBV30
cdr3_length: 13
cdr3_aa: AWSGRGGVVYGYT

d_call: TRBD2
j_call: TRBJ2-5
v_call: TRBV5-1
cdr3_length: 13
cdr3_aa: ASSFNGGALETQY

d_call: TRBD1
j_call: TRBJ2-2
v_call: TRBV18
cdr3_length: 13
cdr3_aa: ASSRDRLNTGELF

d_call: NA
j_call: TRBJ2-2
v_call: TRBV3-1/TRBV3-2
cdr3_length: 12
cdr3_aa: ASSQNSNTGELF

d_call: TRBD1
j_call: TRBJ1-5
v_call: TRBV3-1/TRBV3-2
cdr3_length: 14
cdr3_aa: ASSPGTGDGNQPQH

d_call: NA
j_call: TRBJ1-1
v_call: TRBV27
cdr3_length: 11
cdr3_aa: ASSLSRGTEAF

d_call: TRBD1
j_call: TRBJ1-2
v_call: TRBV10-3
cdr3_length: 11
cdr3_aa: AISGNQGVGYT

d_call: NA
j_call: TRBJ1-5
v_call: TRBV6-5
cdr3_length: 11
cdr3_aa: ASRRTEGQPQH

d_call: TRBD1
j_call: TRBJ1-2
v_call: TRBV5-1
cdr3_length: 15
cdr3_aa: ASSLTLTGEPYNGYT

d_call: NA
j_call: TRBJ1-3
v_call: TRBV9
cdr3_length: 13
cdr3_aa: ASSLLSGSGNTIY

d_call: TRBD1
j_call: TRBJ2-7
v_call: TRBV5-1
cdr3_length: 12
cdr3_aa: ASSAGTASYEQY

d_call: TRBD1
j_call: TRBJ2-2
v_call: TRBV27
cdr3_length: 11
cdr3_aa: ASNSGGTGELF

d_call: TRBD2
j_call: TRBJ2-5
v_call: TRBV9
cdr3_length: 13
cdr3_aa: ASQASGGTGETQY

d_call: TRBD1
j_call: TRBJ1-2
v_call: TRBV5-5
cdr3_length: 14
cdr3_aa: ASSTPDRTINYGYT

d_call: NA
j_call: TRBJ1-2
v_call: TRBV30
cdr3_length: 11
cdr3_aa: AWSNTLDSLHA

d_call: NA
j_call: TRBJ1-1
v_call: TRBV5-6
cdr3_length: 10
cdr3_aa: ASSLTGLEAF

d_call: TRBD1
j_call: TRBJ1-3
v_call: TRBV6-5
cdr3_length: 12
cdr3_aa: ASSWTGAGNTIY

d_call: TRBD1
j_call: TRBJ2-7
v_call: TRBV27
cdr3_length: 11
cdr3_aa: ASSRQGGYEQY

d_call: TRBD1
j_call: TRBJ1-1
v_call: TRBV6-6
cdr3_length: 11
cdr3_aa: ASERTGATEAF

d_call: TRBD1
j_call: TRBJ1-5
v_call: TRBV14
cdr3_length: 11
cdr3_aa: ASSDRVGQPQH

d_call: TRBD1
j_call: TRBJ1-2
v_call: TRBV13
cdr3_length: 13
cdr3_aa: ASSLRTGVSYGYT

d_call: NA
j_call: TRBJ2-2
v_call: TRBV5-1
cdr3_length: 12
cdr3_aa: ASSQTLTAGELF

d_call: NA
j_call: TRBJ1-2
v_call: TRBV2
cdr3_length: 11
cdr3_aa: ASPSQANYGYT

d_call: NA
j_call: TRBJ2-2
v_call: TRBV5-6
cdr3_length: 15
cdr3_aa: ASSLTVRESNTGELF

d_call: NA
j_call: TRBJ2-7
v_call: TRBV3-1/TRBV3-2
cdr3_length: 13
cdr3_aa: ASSQWRSGTYEQY

d_call: NA
j_call: TRBJ1-5
v_call: TRBV5-5
cdr3_length: 12
cdr3_aa: ASSPGVSNQPQH

d_call: NA
j_call: TRBJ1-3
v_call: TRBV11-2
cdr3_length: 14
cdr3_aa: ASSLGGSGAGNTIY

d_call: TRBD1
j_call: TRBJ2-2
v_call: TRBV2
cdr3_length: 11
cdr3_aa: ARGQGYNGELF

d_call: NA
j_call: TRBJ1-3
v_call: TRBV7-8
cdr3_length: 14
cdr3_aa: ASSLGSPLSGNTIY

d_call: NA
j_call: TRBJ2-2
v_call: TRBV7-7
cdr3_length: 11
cdr3_aa: ASSFSYTGELF

d_call: TRBD1
j_call: TRBJ1-6
v_call: TRBV7-8
cdr3_length: 15
cdr3_aa: ASSLGGQGAFNSPLH

d_call: NA
j_call: TRBJ1-1
v_call: TRBV19
cdr3_length: 11
cdr3_aa: ASKGGRRTEAF

d_call: TRBD1
j_call: TRBJ1-1
v_call: TRBV3-1/TRBV3-2
cdr3_length: 10
cdr3_aa: ASSHTRGEAF

d_call: TRBD1
j_call: TRBJ2-7
v_call: TRBV5-5
cdr3_length: 11
cdr3_aa: ASSRQGSYEQY

d_call: TRBD2
j_call: TRBJ2-1
v_call: TRBV7-9
cdr3_length: 13
cdr3_aa: ASSTLGGGANEQF